This entry lists 9 T cell receptor beta chains sequenced from one sample in a study of vaccination and CD4 T cells after COVID-19. The antigens these receptors bind are not known. The sample's treatment: roughly nine-day PBMC culture with coronavirus spike peptide pools or control peptides (ViraFEST assay). The Oncomine TCR Beta short-read assay was applied to DNA of cultured CD4+ T cells. MiXCR, applied by TCRdb to the PCR reads, yields one record per CDR3 protein. The sample has over 20,000 distinct CDR3 sequences; roughly 45% are singletons. The source material was CD4+ T cells from blood, cultured in vitro. Receptors were obtained from a human donor who had recovered from COVID-19.

Written as DNA, the CDR3 is TGCAGTGCTAGGACTAGCGGGAACCACGAGCAGTACTTC. It is translated as CSARTSGNHEQYF. V is TRBV20-1 and J is TRBJ2-7, with 11 bases matching TRBD2. V dropped 3 bases and J dropped 5; count of bases not matched to a gene: 3. There are 13 residues in the CDR3. CDR1 and CDR2 from the germline V gene are DFQATT and SNEGSKA (reference sequence).

This clonotype has only a few counts. This chain connects TRBV20-1 to TRBJ1-6; tentative D call: TRBD1 (6 bases). The CDR3 runs 14 residues. Trimming removed 3 bases at V and 6 bases at J, with 12 bases between. Germline lookup yields CDR1 DFQATT and CDR2 SNEGSKA (reference sequence). This CDR3 is CSARETGINSPLHF. The CDR3 DNA is TGCAGTGCTAGGGAGACAGGAATTAATTCACCCCTCCACTTT.

This chain uses TRBV5-4 with TRBJ2-2; 11 bases agree with TRBD2. With 4 bases clipped from V and 1 base from J, the junction kept 9 bases outside the gene matches. The CDR3 length is 18 residues. Per germline, CDR1 SGHNT and CDR2 YYREEE (reference sequence). CDR3 loop: CASSPPPLAGGNTGELFF. The CDR3 DNA reads as TGTGCCAGCAGCCCGCCCCCCCTAGCGGGAGGGAACACCGGGGAGCTGTTTTTT.

The V and J genes are TRBV7-2 and TRBJ1-5; no firm D call. Per the germline V gene, CDR1 is SGHTA and CDR2 is FQGNSA. The CDR3 length is 15 residues. Trimming took 6 bases from V and 0 from J, leaving 12 bases between them. The CDR3 reads CASSSAQYSNQPQHF. The CDR3, as DNA: TGTGCCAGCAGTTCCGCGCAGTATAGCAATCAGCCCCAGCATTTT.

The chain joins TRBV20-1 to TRBJ2-4; no definite D call. Germline assignment: CDR1 DFQATT and CDR2 SNEGSKA (reference sequence). This CDR3 is 14 amino acids long. V was pared by 0 bases and J by 2 bases, with 8 bases between. This chain's CDR3 is CSAREKGSKNIQYF. The CDR3 DNA follows: TGCAGTGCTAGAGAAAAGGGCTCCAAAAACATTCAGTACTTC.

This clonotype was counted only a few times. The chain has TRBV7-2 and TRBJ1-2; 12 nucleotides match TRBD1. J gave up 6 bases and V 0 bases, and 8 bases lay outside the gene matches. CDR1 SGHTA and CDR2 FQGNSA come from the germline V gene. The CDR3 is made up of 17 amino acids. CDR3: CASSLAGQGAYENGYTF. In nucleotides, the CDR3 is TGTGCCAGCAGCTTAGCGGGACAGGGGGCGTACGAGAATGGCTACACCTTC.

This clonotype was seen only a few times. This CDR3 is CASYPQGQFYEQYF. CDR3 DNA sequence: TGCGCCAGCTATCCACAGGGCCAGTTTTACGAGCAGTACTTC. The rearrangement uses TRBV10-2 and TRBJ2-7; a weak D match, TRBD1 (6 bases). This CDR3 has 14 residues. Trimming shortened V by 8 bases and J by 4 bases, and 18 bases separated the two germline ends. The germline V gene encodes CDR1 WSHSY and CDR2 SAAADI.

This rearrangement joins TRBV6-1 to TRBJ1-5, with D perhaps TRBD1 (6 bases). This CDR3 contains 20 residues. The germline CDR1 and CDR2 sequences are MNHNS and SASEGT. Trimming stripped 2 bases from V and 3 bases from J, with 26 bases between. The CDR3 DNA follows: TGTGCCAGCAGTGAAATAAGGGACAAGCCCAATCGATTTCTCAATCAGCCCCAGCATTTT. This codes for CASSEIRDKPNRFLNQPQHF.

This chain joins TRBV5-1 and TRBJ1-6; D gene ambiguous. V lost 4 bases and J 7 bases, leaving 12 bases between the germline ends. In germline, CDR1 is SGHRS, CDR2 YFSETQ. There are 14 residues in the CDR3. The CDR3 DNA follows: TGCGCCAGCAGCCGCGGACCGATAAATTCACCCCTCCACTTT. Amino acids: CASSRGPINSPLHF.